The next 11 T cell receptor beta chains were all read from a single sample in a study of T-cell memory formation after mild COVID-19. TCRdb re-analysed the 5' RACE reads in MiXCR, keeping a single row per CDR3 protein. The sample has 560,000 or so distinct CDR3 sequences; 17% are singletons. The sequenced sample was PBMCs or a T cell subset sorted from them (not recorded which). The receptor source for this set is an adult woman who had mild COVID-19 (a few samples of this study predate the infection). Cell type and time point are not known.

This clonotype was seen only a few times. The chain carries TRBV18 and TRBJ2-1; 10 nucleotides line up with TRBD2. Trimming at V came to 5 bases and at J to 4 bases, leaving 8 bases not matched to a gene. The CDR3 runs 16 residues. In germline, CDR1 is KGHSH, CDR2 LQKENI. The CDR3: CASSSSSGGVYNEQFF. The CDR3 bases are TGTGCCAGCTCATCTTCTAGCGGGGGAGTATACAATGAGCAGTTCTTC.

This clonotype was picked up a small number of times. In DNA, the CDR3 is TGTGCCAGCAGTTACAGATTTCCGGGGGCCTACGAGCAGTACTTC. Translated, it gives CASSYRFPGAYEQYF. The chain combines TRBV6-5 with TRBJ2-7; weak D call: TRBD2 (6 bases). The CDR3 is made up of 15 amino acids. The V end was cut by 2 bases, the J end by 2 bases, with 13 bases between. Germline V gene data show CDR1 as MNHEY and CDR2 as SVGAGI.

V and J are TRBV2 and TRBJ1-5, with D possibly being TRBD1 (6 bases). Germline CDR1 SNHLY, CDR2 FYNNEI. The V end lost 6 bases, the J end lost 3 bases, and 15 bases lay between the germline ends. The CDR3 has 15 amino acids. CDR3 in amino acids: CASRLQGLLNQPQHF. CDR3 DNA sequence: TGTGCCAGCAGGTTACAGGGTTTACTCAATCAGCCCCAGCATTTT.

In this sample, this clonotype turned up a few times. The chain is built from TRBV11-2 and TRBJ2-5; D possibly uses TRBD1 or TRBD2 (5 bases each). The CDR3 loop spans 14 amino acids. Deletions cut 4 bases from V and 4 bases from J, with 13 bases between. Germline lookup yields CDR1 SGHAT and CDR2 FQNNGV. CDR3: CASSSAVGTETQYF. The DNA for the CDR3 is TGTGCCAGCAGCTCCGCCGTTGGGACAGAGACCCAGTACTTC.

The V gene is TRBV12-3 or TRBV12-4, the J gene TRBJ1-5, with 11 nucleotides matching TRBD1. V lost 5 bases, J lost 2 bases, and 2 bases stayed unmatched. The CDR3 runs to 15 residues. Written as DNA, the CDR3 is TGTGCCAGCAGTCGGACAGGGGGCCGCAATCAGCCCCAGCATTTT. Its protein is CASSRTGGRNQPQHF.

This rearrangement joins TRBV27 to TRBJ2-2; the D is unclear. The germline V gene encodes CDR1 MNHEY and CDR2 SMNVEV (reference sequence). The CDR3 spans 13 residues. The V and J ends lost 6 bases and 4 bases respectively, with 9 bases between them. This chain's CDR3 is CASSLKATGELFF. Written as DNA, the CDR3 is TGTGCCAGCAGCCTAAAGGCCACCGGGGAGCTGTTTTTT.

The chain recombines TRBV2 with TRBJ1-1; 7 bases match TRBD1. This CDR3 region has 12 residues. From germline, CDR1 is SNHLY and CDR2 FYNNEI. The J segment lost 8 bases and the V segment lost 5 bases, leaving 5 bases of the junction unmatched. The DNA for the CDR3 is TGTGCCAGCAGTACCGACAGGGCCGAAGCTTTCTTT. It encodes CASSTDRAEAFF.

The chain couples TRBV12-3 or TRBV12-4 to TRBJ2-1; D is uncertain. V was cut by 6 bases and J by 5 bases, with 8 bases left in between. There are 12 residues in the CDR3. The CDR3 region is CASRTTNNEQFF. The DNA of the CDR3 is TGTGCCAGCAGGACCACTAACAATGAGCAGTTCTTC.

There are many counts of this clonotype. This chain uses TRBV12-3 or TRBV12-4 with TRBJ2-7; 10 positions agree with TRBD1. The CDR3 contains 16 residues. V shed 2 bases, J shed 2 bases, and the junction held 6 bases outside the gene matches. This CDR3 reads CASSLTGQGFPYEQYF. CDR3 DNA: TGTGCCAGCAGTTTAACGGGACAGGGGTTTCCCTACGAGCAGTACTTC.

In this sample, this clonotype turned up a few times. V and J are TRBV24-1 and TRBJ1-5; D possibly corresponds to TRBD1 (5 bases). The CDR3 loop spans 14 amino acids. Germline V gene data show CDR1 as KGHDR and CDR2 as SFDVKD. V was pared by 4 bases and J by 4 bases, with 10 bases between. The CDR3 region is CATSEGRVNQPQHF. The DNA of the CDR3 is TGTGCCACCAGTGAGGGACGAGTGAATCAGCCCCAGCATTTT.

This chain connects TRBV12-3 or TRBV12-4 to TRBJ1-1; 9 nucleotides agree with TRBD1. The CDR3 loop spans 16 amino acids. The V segment lost 6 bases and the J segment 3 bases; nucleotides outside the gene matches: 11. The CDR3 sequence is CASSLGQGRGDTEAFF. CDR3 nucleotide sequence: TGTGCCAGCAGCCTTGGACAGGGGCGAGGGGACACTGAAGCTTTCTTT.